These 2 T cell receptor beta chains came from one sample sequenced in a study of beta chain features in type 1 diabetes (dated by TCRdb to 2017 to 2018). Study-level results and caveats: A moderate but significant shortening of TCRB CDR3 length was observed in type 1 diabetes patients in all four CD4+ subsets.

Their cognate antigens are unknown. Libraries came from the immunoSEQ multiplex PCR assay. The High Capacity cDNA Reverse Transcription Kit was used to reverse transcribe all of the isolated RNA, meaning that expressed TCRB transcripts were what got sequenced. TCRdb stores this immuneACCESS table with in-frame sequences only. Part of the clones is absent; in the studies checked, under half of the shortfall reflects unresolved V genes, and no reason is known for the rest. This sample gives some 350,000 clones in total; about 10% of them show up just once. In total, the top ten clones hold approximately 0.6% of the sample. The sequenced material came from central memory CD4+ T cells from blood. The source of these receptors is a man aged 25 to 40 with type 1 diabetes.

This clone showed up many times. The chain has TRBV7-3 and TRBJ2-1; 8 bases match TRBD1. Germline CDR1 reads SGHTA; CDR2 reads FQGTGA. The CDR3 loop spans 17 amino acids. V dropped 1 base and J dropped 9; count of bases not matched to a gene: 14. CDR3 protein: CASSLIPLGKTGAEQFF. The DNA of the CDR3 is TGTGCCAGCAGCTTAATTCCTTTGGGGAAGACAGGGGCTGAGCAGTTCTTC.

With respect to this clone: At one end, the junction sequence differs from germline, possibly due to a read error. The chain employs TRBV28 and TRBJ2-2; 7 bases fit TRBD2. Germline loops: CDR1 MDHEN, CDR2 SYDVKM. This CDR3 is 15 amino acids long. The CDR3 is CASSSSSGNTGGLFF. The CDR3 DNA is TGTGCCAGCAGTAGTTCTAGCGGAAACACCGGGGGGCTGTTTTTT.